This paragraph covers one T cell receptor beta chain sequence. The antigen remains undetermined. This sample stems from a study of shared clonotypes between healthy human individuals. TCRdb's copy holds only in-frame clones and misses some; the assay was immunoSEQ multiplex PCR. The sample holds 490,000 or so clones, 76% seen once. Whole-study results and caveats: Represented diversity, genetic and exposure-history alike, was limited by few donors.

The CDR3 is 15 amino acids. V was clipped by 5 bases and J by 4 bases; unmatched bases: 5. Germline CDR1 and CDR2: MRHNA and SNTAGT. Material: PBMCs. This rearrangement joins TRBV6-4 to TRBJ2-1, with 10 bases identical to TRBD1. The sequence derives from a woman in her 40s in good health. Some clones in this sample may be carry-over from other donors' samples. CDR3 amino acids: CASSREGQGYNEQFF. The DNA of the CDR3 is TGTGCCAGCAGTCGAGAGGGACAGGGGTACAATGAGCAGTTCTTC.